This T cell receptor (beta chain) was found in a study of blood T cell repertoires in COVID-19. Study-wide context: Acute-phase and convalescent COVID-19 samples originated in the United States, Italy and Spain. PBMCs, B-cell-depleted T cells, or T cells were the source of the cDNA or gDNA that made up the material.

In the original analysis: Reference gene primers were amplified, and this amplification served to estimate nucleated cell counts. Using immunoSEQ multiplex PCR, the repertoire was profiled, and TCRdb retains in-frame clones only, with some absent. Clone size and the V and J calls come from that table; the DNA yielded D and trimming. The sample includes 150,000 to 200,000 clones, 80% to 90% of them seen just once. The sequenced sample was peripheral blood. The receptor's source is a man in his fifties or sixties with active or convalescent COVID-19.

The CDR3 region is CASSLLVANTGELFF. The CDR3 coding sequence is TGTGCCAGCAGTTTACTAGTCGCGAACACCGGGGAGCTGTTTTTT. V and J are TRBV27 and TRBJ2-2; no definite D call. This CDR3 contains 15 residues. The germline V and J ends were trimmed by 2 bases and 0 bases, with 7 bases remaining between them. Germline V gene lookup returns CDR1 MNHEY and CDR2 SMNVEV (reference sequence).